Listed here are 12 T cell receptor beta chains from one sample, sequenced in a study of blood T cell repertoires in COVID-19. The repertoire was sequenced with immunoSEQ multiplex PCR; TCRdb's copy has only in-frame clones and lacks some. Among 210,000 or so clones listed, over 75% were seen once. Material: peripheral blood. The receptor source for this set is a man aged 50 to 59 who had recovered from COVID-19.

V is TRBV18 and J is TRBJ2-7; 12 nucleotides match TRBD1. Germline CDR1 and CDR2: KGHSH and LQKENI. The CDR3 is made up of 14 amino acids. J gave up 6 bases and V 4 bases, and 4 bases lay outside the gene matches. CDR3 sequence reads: CASSRGTGGGEQYF. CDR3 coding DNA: TGTGCCAGCTCACGGGGGACAGGGGGCGGCGAGCAGTACTTC.

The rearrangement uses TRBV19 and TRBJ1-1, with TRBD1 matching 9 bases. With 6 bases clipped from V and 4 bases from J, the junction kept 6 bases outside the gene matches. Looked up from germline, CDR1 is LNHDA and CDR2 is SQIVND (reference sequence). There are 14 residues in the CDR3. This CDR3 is CASRDRGYVTEAFF. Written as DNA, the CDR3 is TGTGCCAGTAGGGACAGGGGATATGTCACTGAAGCTTTCTTT.

The CDR3 DNA sequence: TGTGCCAGCAGCCCTGGGACATCAACGCATTCACCCCTCCACTTT. Encoded protein: CASSPGTSTHSPLHF. The chain combines TRBV9 with TRBJ1-6; D possibly corresponds to TRBD1 (6 bases). This CDR3 is 15 amino acids long. In germline, CDR1 is SGDLS, CDR2 YYNGEE. V dropped 4 bases and J dropped 8 bases, with 16 bases sitting between them.

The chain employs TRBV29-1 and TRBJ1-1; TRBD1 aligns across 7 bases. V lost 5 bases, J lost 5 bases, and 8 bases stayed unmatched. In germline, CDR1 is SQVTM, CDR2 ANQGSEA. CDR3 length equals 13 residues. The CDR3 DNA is TGCAGCGTTAGCCAGGGGGGTGAAACTGAAGCTTTCTTT. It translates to CSVSQGGETEAFF.

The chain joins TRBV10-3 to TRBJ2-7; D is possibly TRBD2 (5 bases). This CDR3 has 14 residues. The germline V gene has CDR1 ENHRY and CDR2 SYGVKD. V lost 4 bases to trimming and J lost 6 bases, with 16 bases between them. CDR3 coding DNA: TGTGCCATCAGTGGCCGGGATCGGTCCGCCGAGCAGTACTTC. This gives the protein CAISGRDRSAEQYF.

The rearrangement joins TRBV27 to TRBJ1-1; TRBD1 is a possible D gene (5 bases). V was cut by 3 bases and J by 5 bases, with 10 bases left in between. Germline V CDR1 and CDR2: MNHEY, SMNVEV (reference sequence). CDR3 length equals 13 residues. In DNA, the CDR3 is TGTGCCAGCAGTTTCGTGGGGGGGACTGAAGCTTTCTTT. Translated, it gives CASSFVGGTEAFF.

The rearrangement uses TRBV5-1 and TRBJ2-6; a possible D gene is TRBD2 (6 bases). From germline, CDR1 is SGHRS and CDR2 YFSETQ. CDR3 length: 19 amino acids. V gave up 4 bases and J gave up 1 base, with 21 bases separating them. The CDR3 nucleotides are TGCGCCAGCAGCCATACCTTGGGGGGTTGGAGTTCTGGGGCCAACGTCCTGACTTTC. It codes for CASSHTLGGWSSGANVLTF.

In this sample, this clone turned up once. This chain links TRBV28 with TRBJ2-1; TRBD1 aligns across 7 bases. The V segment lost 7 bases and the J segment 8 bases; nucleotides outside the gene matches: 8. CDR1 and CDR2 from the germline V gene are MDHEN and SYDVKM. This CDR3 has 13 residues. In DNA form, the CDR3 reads TGTGCCAGCACCGGACAGGTTTGGTATGAGCAGTTCTTC. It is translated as CASTGQVWYEQFF.

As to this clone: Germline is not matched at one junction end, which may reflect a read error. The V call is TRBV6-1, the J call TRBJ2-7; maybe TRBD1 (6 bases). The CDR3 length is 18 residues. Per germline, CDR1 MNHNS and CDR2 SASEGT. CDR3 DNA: TGTGCCAGCAGTGAAGAATTCAATGCTTGGGGGCACTCCTTCGAGCAGTACTTC. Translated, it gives CASSEEFNAWGHSFEQYF.

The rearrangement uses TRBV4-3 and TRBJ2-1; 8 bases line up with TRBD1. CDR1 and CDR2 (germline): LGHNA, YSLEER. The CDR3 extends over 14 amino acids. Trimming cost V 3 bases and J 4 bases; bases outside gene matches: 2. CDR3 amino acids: CASSQGQDYNEQFF. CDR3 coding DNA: TGCGCCAGCAGCCAGGGACAGGATTACAATGAGCAGTTCTTC.

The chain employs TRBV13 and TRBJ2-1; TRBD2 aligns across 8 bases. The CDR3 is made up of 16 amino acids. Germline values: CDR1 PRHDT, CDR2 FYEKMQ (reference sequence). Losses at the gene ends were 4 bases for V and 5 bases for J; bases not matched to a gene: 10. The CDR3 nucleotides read TGTGCCAGCAGCTCAGGGTCGGGACTAGTCCACAATGAGCAGTTCTTC. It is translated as CASSSGSGLVHNEQFF.

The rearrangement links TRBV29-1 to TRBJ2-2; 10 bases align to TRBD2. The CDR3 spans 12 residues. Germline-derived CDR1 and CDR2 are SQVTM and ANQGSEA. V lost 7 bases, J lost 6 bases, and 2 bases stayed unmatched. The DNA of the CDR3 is TGCAGCGAAGCGGGAGGGCCCGGGGAGCTGTTTTTT. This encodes CSEAGGPGELFF.